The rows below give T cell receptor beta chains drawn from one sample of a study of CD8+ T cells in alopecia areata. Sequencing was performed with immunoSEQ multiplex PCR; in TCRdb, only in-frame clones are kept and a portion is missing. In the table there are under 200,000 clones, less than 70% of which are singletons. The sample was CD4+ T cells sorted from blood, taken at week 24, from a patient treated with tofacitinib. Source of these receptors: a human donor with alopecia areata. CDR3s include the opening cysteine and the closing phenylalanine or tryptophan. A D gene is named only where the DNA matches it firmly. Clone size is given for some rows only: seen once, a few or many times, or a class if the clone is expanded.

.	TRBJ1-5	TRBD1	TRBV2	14	TGTGCCAGCAGCGCACAGGGGAGCAATCAGCCCCAGCATTTT	CASSAQGSNQPQHF
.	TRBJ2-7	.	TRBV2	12	TGTGCCAGCAGTTTCGACAGACCCTCGTGGTACTTC	CASSFDRPSWYF
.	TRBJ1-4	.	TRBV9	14	TGTGCCAGCAGCAAAAACCGGGACACGGGGAAACTGTTTTTT	CASSKNRDTGKLFF
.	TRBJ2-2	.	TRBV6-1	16	TGTGCCAGCAGTGAAATAGATGGGAGGAGGACCGGGGAGCTGTTTTTT	CASSEIDGRRTGELFF
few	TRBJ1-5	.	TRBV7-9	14	TGTGCCAGCAGCATGGGCGGAATTCATCAGCCCCAGCATTTT	CASSMGGIHQPQHF
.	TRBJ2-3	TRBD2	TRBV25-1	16	TGTGCCAGCAGTGAGGTCGGGCGGGGGGACACAGATACGCAGTATTTT	CASSEVGRGDTDTQYF
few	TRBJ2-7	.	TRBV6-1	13	TGTGCCAGCAAGGAGGGGACACTCTACGAGCAGTACTTC	CASKEGTLYEQYF
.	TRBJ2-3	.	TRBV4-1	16	TGCGCCAGCAGCCACCCCCAGCCCCCGGGGGCAGATACGCAGTATTTT	CASSHPQPPGADTQYF
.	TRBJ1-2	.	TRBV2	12	TGTGCCAGCAGTGCCGATCACGATGGCTACACCTTC	CASSADHDGYTF
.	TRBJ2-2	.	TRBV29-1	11	TGCAGCGCGGATAACACCGGGGAGCTGTTTTTT	CSADNTGELFF
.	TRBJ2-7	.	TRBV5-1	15	TGCGCCAGCAGCTTGAGGGCAGGGGAGCCCTACGAGCAGTACTTC	CASSLRAGEPYEQYF
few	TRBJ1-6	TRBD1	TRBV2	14	TGTGCCAGCATATCAGGGGGTAGCAATTCACCCCTCCACTTT	CASISGGSNSPLHF
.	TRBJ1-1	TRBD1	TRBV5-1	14	TGCGCCAGCAGCAGGGACAGACAATACACTGAAGCTTTCTTT	CASSRDRQYTEAFF
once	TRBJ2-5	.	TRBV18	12	TGTGCCAGCTCACGGCAACAAGAGACCCAGTACTTC	CASSRQQETQYF
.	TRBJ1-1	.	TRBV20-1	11	TGCAGTGCTAGAGACAGCCCTGAAGCTTTCTTT	CSARDSPEAFF
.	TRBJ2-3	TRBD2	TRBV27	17	TGTGCCAGCAGTTCACTCTTAGCGGGGGGCAGTCAAGATACGCAGTATTTT	CASSSLLAGGSQDTQYF
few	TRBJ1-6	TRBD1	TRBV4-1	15	TGCGCCAGCAGCCGGGTACAGGGGTCTAATTCACCCCTCCACTTT	CASSRVQGSNSPLHF
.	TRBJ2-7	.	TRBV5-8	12	TGTGCCAGCAGCTTTCCGGAGGCCGAGCAGTACTTC	CASSFPEAEQYF
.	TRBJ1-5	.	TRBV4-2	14	TGTGCCAGCAGCCAGACAGATAGCAATCAGCCCCAGCATTTT	CASSQTDSNQPQHF
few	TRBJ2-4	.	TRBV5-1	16	TGCGCCAGCAGCTTGGAAGGAGGGCTAGCCAAAAACATTCAGTACTTC	CASSLEGGLAKNIQYF
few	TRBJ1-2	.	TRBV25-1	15	TGTGCCAGCAGTGAGGAGGGCCCAGCGATCTATGGCTACACCTTC	CASSEEGPAIYGYTF
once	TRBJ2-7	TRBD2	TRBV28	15	TGTGCCAGCAGTTCCGGGGGAGGGAACTCCTACGAGCAGTACTTC	CASSSGGGNSYEQYF
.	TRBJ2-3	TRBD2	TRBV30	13	TGTGCCTGGAGTATTCGGGGGGCAGATACGCAGTATTTT	CAWSIRGADTQYF
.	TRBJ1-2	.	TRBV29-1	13	TGCAGCGTTGACTCCGGACCGAACTATGGCTACACCTTC	CSVDSGPNYGYTF
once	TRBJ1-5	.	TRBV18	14	TGTGCCAGCTCACAAGGATATAGCAATCAGCCCCAGCATTTT	CASSQGYSNQPQHF
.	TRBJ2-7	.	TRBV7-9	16	TGTGCCAGCAGCTTATCTGGGTCTGGGGTTTCCTACGAGCAGTACTTC	CASSLSGSGVSYEQYF
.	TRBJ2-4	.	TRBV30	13	TGTGCCAGCTCGAGGGTGACCAAAAACATTCAGTACTTC	CASSRVTKNIQYF
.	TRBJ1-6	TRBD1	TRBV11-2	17	TGTGCCAGCAGCTCCTGGGACAGGGGGCCTTATAATTCACCCCTCCACTTT	CASSSWDRGPYNSPLHF
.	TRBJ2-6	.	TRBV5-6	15	TGTGCCAGCAGCTTGGTCCCCTCTGGGGCCAACGTCCTGACTTTC	CASSLVPSGANVLTF
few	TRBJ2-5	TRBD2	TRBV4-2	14	TGTGCCAGCAGCTCTCCTAGCGGTAGGGAGACCCAGTACTTC	CASSSPSGRETQYF
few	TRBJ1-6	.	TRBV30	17	TGTGCCTGGAGTCTGTCGGGGGCGAGCTCCTATAATTCACCCCTCCACTTT	CAWSLSGASSYNSPLHF
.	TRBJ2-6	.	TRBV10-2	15	TGCGCCAGCAGTGACGGGAACTCTGGGGCCAACGTCCTGACTTTC	CASSDGNSGANVLTF
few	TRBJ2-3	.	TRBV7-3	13	TGTGCCAGCAGCTTAACGGGGCAAGATACGCAGTATTTT	CASSLTGQDTQYF
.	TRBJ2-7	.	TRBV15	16	TGTGCCACCAGCAGAGATTCTGGGGGCTTCTACTACGAGCAGTACTTC	CATSRDSGGFYYEQYF
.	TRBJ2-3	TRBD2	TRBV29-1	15	TGCAGCGTTGAAGGGAGCGGGGGGGGCTTAGATACGCAGTATTTT	CSVEGSGGGLDTQYF
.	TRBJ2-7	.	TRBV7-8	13	TGTGCCAGCAGCTTGAGGAGCCGACGAACCTTAAGCTTC	CASSLRSRRTLSF